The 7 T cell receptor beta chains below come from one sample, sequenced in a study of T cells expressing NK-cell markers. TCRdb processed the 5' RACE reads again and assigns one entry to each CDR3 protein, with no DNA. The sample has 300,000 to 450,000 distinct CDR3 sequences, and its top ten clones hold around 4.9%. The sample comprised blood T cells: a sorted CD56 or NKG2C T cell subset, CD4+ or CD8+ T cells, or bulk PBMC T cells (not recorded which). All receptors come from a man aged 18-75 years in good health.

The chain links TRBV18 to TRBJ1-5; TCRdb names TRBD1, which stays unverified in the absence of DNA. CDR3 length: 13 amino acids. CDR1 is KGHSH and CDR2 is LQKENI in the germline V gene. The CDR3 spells CASSDGHNQPQHF.

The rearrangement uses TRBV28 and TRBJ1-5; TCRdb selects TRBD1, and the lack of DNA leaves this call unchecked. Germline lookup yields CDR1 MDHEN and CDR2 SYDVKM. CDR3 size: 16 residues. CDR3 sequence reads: CASSSTLRGYYQPQHF.

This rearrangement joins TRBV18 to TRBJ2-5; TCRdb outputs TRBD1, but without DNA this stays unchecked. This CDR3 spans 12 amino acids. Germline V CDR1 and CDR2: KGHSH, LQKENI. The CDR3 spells CASSPGPETQYF.

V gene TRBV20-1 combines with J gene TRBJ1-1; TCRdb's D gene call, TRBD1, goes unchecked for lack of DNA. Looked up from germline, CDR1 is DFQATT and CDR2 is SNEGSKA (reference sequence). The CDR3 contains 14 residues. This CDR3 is CSAGRAGMNTEAFF.

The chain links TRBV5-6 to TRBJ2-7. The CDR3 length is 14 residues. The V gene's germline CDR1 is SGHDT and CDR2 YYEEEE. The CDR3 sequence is CASSFRRSSYEQYF.

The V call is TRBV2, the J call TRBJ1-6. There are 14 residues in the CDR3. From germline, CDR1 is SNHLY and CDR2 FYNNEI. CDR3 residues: CASSELVYNSPLHF.

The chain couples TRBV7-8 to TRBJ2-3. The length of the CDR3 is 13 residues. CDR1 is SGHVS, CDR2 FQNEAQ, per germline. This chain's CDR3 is CASSLFRSDTQYF.